Listed below are T cell receptor beta chains from one sample, sequenced in a study of blood T cell repertoires in COVID-19. Some clones are missing from TCRdb's copy, which holds only in-frame ones; the method was immunoSEQ multiplex PCR. The table lists approximately 61,000 clones, around 80% of them singletons. Input material: peripheral blood. Receptor source: a woman in her sixties or seventies with acute or convalescent COVID-19. Each CDR3 is given with its conserved first and last residue. The D gene is left open where the match is weak. Size is omitted from some rows. Given values are once, few, many or a class for expanded clones.

TRBD1	NA	TRBV3-1/TRBV3-2	TRBJ2-7	TGTGCCAGCAGCCAAGGGACGGGACAGGTAAAGCACGAGCAGTACTTC	CASSQGTGQVKHEQYF
NA	NA	TRBV18	TRBJ2-5	TGTGCCAGCTCACAGCGGGCAGGGATACAAGAGACCCAGTACTTC	CASSQRAGIQETQYF
TRBD2	NA	TRBV5-5	TRBJ2-5	TGTGCCAGCAGCTGGGGGGGTTTGTACTCTGGGGAGACCCAGTACTTC	CASSWGGLYSGETQYF
TRBD2	NA	TRBV27	TRBJ2-7	TGTGCCAGCAGTTTCCGAGCGGGGGGGCCCCCCTTCGGCGAGCAGTACTTC	CASSFRAGGPPFGEQYF
TRBD1	NA	TRBV27	TRBJ1-6	TGTGCCAGCAGTACGACAGGGTTCTCACCCCTCCACTTT	CASSTTGFSPLHF
TRBD1	NA	TRBV18	TRBJ1-2	TGTGCCAGCTCACCTTCTCTTGGACAGGGGGCATTAGGCTATACCTTC	CASSPSLGQGALGYTF
NA	NA	TRBV12-3/TRBV12-4	TRBJ2-5	TGTGCCAGCAAAACAGGGTTCCAAGAGACCCAGTACTTC	CASKTGFQETQYF
NA	NA	TRBV11-1	TRBJ2-6	TGTGCCAGCTACTCAGGGGGGTCTGGGGCCAACGTCCTGACTTTC	CASYSGGSGANVLTF
TRBD1	NA	TRBV28	TRBJ1-2	TGTGCCAGCAGGGGACAGGGCGGCTATGGCTACACCTTC	CASRGQGGYGYTF
TRBD2	few	TRBV5-4	TRBJ2-5	TGTGCCAGCAGCACAGGCTCTAGCGGGGTAGAGACCCAGTACTTC	CASSTGSSGVETQYF
TRBD1	NA	TRBV14	TRBJ2-7	TGTGCCAGCAGGTCCGGGACAGACTCCTACGAGCAGTACTTC	CASRSGTDSYEQYF
NA	NA	TRBV5-4	TRBJ2-3	TGTGCCAGCACTAGAAAGGGGGGGCGGAAAACAGATACGCAGTATTTT	CASTRKGGRKTDTQYF
NA	NA	TRBV28	TRBJ2-2	TGTGCCAGCAGTTTTAGTCAGGCCACCGGGGAGCTGTTTTTT	CASSFSQATGELFF
NA	NA	TRBV4-1	TRBJ1-6	TGCGCCAGCAGCCATCCGTCTGGGGGGGCAAATAATTCACCCCTCCACTTT	CASSHPSGGANNSPLHF
NA	NA	TRBV4-3	TRBJ2-5	TGCGCCAGCAGCCAAGGACTAGTTGAAGAGACCCAGTACTTC	CASSQGLVEETQYF
TRBD1	NA	TRBV5-1	TRBJ1-3	TGCGCCAGCAGCAACTATGACAGGGTCTCTGGAAACACCATATATTTT	CASSNYDRVSGNTIYF
TRBD1	NA	TRBV19	TRBJ1-5	TGTGCCAGTAGTATAGAGGGGACAGGAGTAAATCAGCCCCAGCATTTT	CASSIEGTGVNQPQHF
NA	NA	TRBV9	TRBJ2-1	TGTGCCAGCAGCCCCCACCCTAGTTCCTACAATGAGCAGTTCTTC	CASSPHPSSYNEQFF
NA	NA	TRBV12-3/TRBV12-4	TRBJ1-2	TGTGCCAGCAGTCAAAACTATGGCTACACCTTC	CASSQNYGYTF
TRBD2	NA	TRBV27	TRBJ2-3	TGTGCCAGCAGTCGGGCTAGCGGGGGCAACACAGATACGCAGTATTTT	CASSRASGGNTDTQYF
NA	few	TRBV12-5	TRBJ1-5	TGTGCTAGTGGCTTGGCGGGTAATCAGCCCCAGCATTTT	CASGLAGNQPQHF
TRBD2	NA	TRBV5-1	TRBJ2-5	TGCGCCAGCAGCTTGGCCCTAGCGGGGGTCCAAGAGACCCAGTACTTC	CASSLALAGVQETQYF
TRBD2	NA	TRBV5-4	TRBJ2-2	TGTGCCAGCAGCTTGGGACTAGCGGGAAACACCGGGGAGCTGTTTTTT	CASSLGLAGNTGELFF
NA	NA	TRBV28	TRBJ1-1	TGTGCCAGCAGTGAGGGCGGGGGAATATTCTCCGCTGAAGCTTTCTTT	CASSEGGGIFSAEAFF
NA	NA	TRBV5-1	TRBJ2-1	TGCGCCAGCAGCTTGGAAGCGGGCGGGTACAATGAGCAGTTCTTC	CASSLEAGGYNEQFF
TRBD1	NA	TRBV19	TRBJ2-2	TGTGCCAGTAGGACTCCGGGACAGGGGACGAACGCCGGGGAGCTGTTTTTT	CASRTPGQGTNAGELFF
NA	NA	TRBV5-1	TRBJ2-3	TGCGCCAGCAGCTTGGCACAGGGGAGGGATACGCAGTATTTT	CASSLAQGRDTQYF
TRBD2	NA	TRBV4-1	TRBJ2-5	TGCGCCAGCAGCGGAGGACTAGCGGGGGGTCATCTCCAAGAGACCCAGTACTTC	CASSGGLAGGHLQETQYF
NA	NA	TRBV10-3	TRBJ2-7	TGTGCCATCAGTGAGACGACAGCGATGCAGTACTTC	CAISETTAMQYF
NA	NA	TRBV10-1	TRBJ2-5	TGCGCCAGCAGTGAGGAGCCTTGGGAGACCCAGTACTTC	CASSEEPWETQYF
TRBD1	NA	TRBV27	TRBJ1-4	TGTGCCAGCAGTTGGGCCGCCAGGGGGAGAAATGAAAAACTGTTTTTT	CASSWAARGRNEKLFF
TRBD1	NA	TRBV6-5	TRBJ2-2	TGTGCCAGCAGATTACAAGGACAGGGTCCCGGGGAGCTGTTTTTT	CASRLQGQGPGELFF
NA	NA	TRBV7-9	TRBJ2-7	TGTGCCAGCAGCTTAGGGCAGTCGTTGCAATACTTC	CASSLGQSLQYF
TRBD1	NA	TRBV7-8	TRBJ1-5	TGTGCCAGCAGCTACACCGGGACAGCTAGCAATCAGCCCCAGCATTTT	CASSYTGTASNQPQHF
NA	NA	TRBV6-2/TRBV6-3	TRBJ2-6	TGTGCCAGCAGTGGGCATACTGGGGCCAACGTCCTGACTTTC	CASSGHTGANVLTF
TRBD1	NA	TRBV24-1	TRBJ1-5	TGTGCCACCAGTGATTTGCCAGGGGGCGCCTGCCAGCCCCAGCATTTT	CATSDLPGGACQPQHF
TRBD1	NA	TRBV24-1	TRBJ1-2	TGTGCCACCAGTGATCTCGGGACAGGGGGCAGCTATGGCTACACCTTC	CATSDLGTGGSYGYTF
NA	NA	TRBV10-2	TRBJ1-5	TGCGCCAGCACCGACAGAGGTAATCAGCCCCAGCATTTT	CASTDRGNQPQHF
NA	NA	TRBV5-1	TRBJ1-4	TGCGCCAGCAGCTTGGGCAGGTTCTTTGGTGAAAAACTGTTTTTT	CASSLGRFFGEKLFF
NA	NA	TRBV4-3	TRBJ1-2	TGCGCCAGCAGCCAAGTCCAGGGGAGTAACTATGGCTACACCTTC	CASSQVQGSNYGYTF
NA	few	TRBV2	TRBJ1-1	TGTGCCAGCAGTGATTCAGGGCAGAGAGACACTGAAGCTTTCTTT	CASSDSGQRDTEAFF
NA	NA	TRBV14	TRBJ2-7	TGTGCCAGCAGCCAAGAACTAGGGGGCTACGAGCAGTACTTC	CASSQELGGYEQYF
TRBD2	NA	TRBV19	TRBJ2-5	TGTGCCAGTAGTATTGCTAGCGGGGGGGCCGGGGAGACCCAGTACTTC	CASSIASGGAGETQYF
TRBD2	NA	TRBV7-9	TRBJ2-1	TGTGCCAGCAGCTCAACGGGACTAGCAGTAAATGAGCAGTTCTTC	CASSSTGLAVNEQFF
NA	NA	TRBV9	TRBJ2-5	TGTGCCAGCACCCCAGGAGGGCTAGGCGGGACCCAGTACTTC	CASTPGGLGGTQYF
NA	NA	TRBV7-2	TRBJ1-1	TGTGCCAGCAAGAAAGGGGGGGGCACTGAAGCTTTCTTT	CASKKGGGTEAFF
TRBD1	NA	TRBV5-1	TRBJ1-2	TGCGCCAGCAGCTTGAACCAGGGGGCAGCGGGGTATGGCTACACCTTC	CASSLNQGAAGYGYTF
TRBD2	NA	TRBV30	TRBJ2-3	TGTGCACAAATTTCCGGGACTAGCTGGGCAGATACGCAGTATTTT	CAQISGTSWADTQYF
NA	few	TRBV7-9	TRBJ1-3	TGTGCCAGCAGCCGGGACAACTCTGGAAACACCATATATTTT	CASSRDNSGNTIYF
TRBD1	NA	TRBV2	TRBJ2-3	TGTGCCAGCAGTACCGGACAGGTTGGCACAGATACGCAGTATTTT	CASSTGQVGTDTQYF
TRBD2	NA	TRBV6-1	TRBJ2-7	TGTGCCAGCAGTGTCTCTAGCGGGGGGGTTCCCTACGAGCAGTACTTC	CASSVSSGGVPYEQYF
NA	once	TRBV7-2	TRBJ1-5	TGTGCCAGCAGTCCTGGGGGCGGGAATCAGCCCCAGCATTTT	CASSPGGGNQPQHF
NA	NA	TRBV20-1	TRBJ2-3	TGCAGTGCTCCGCAGGTAGATACGCAGTATTTT	CSAPQVDTQYF
TRBD1	NA	TRBV3-1/TRBV3-2	TRBJ1-4	TGTGCCAGCAGCCTACGAGGACAGGGGAGTGAAAAACTGTTTTTT	CASSLRGQGSEKLFF
NA	NA	TRBV24-1	TRBJ1-6	TGTGCCACCGCGCGGGACGGGAATTCACCCCTCCACTTT	CATARDGNSPLHF